These 9 T cell receptor beta chains were sequenced from one sample in a study of T cell responses to AZD1222 COVID-19 vaccine. Produced via immunoSEQ multiplex PCR; TCRdb's table is partial and in-frame only. The sample lists 180,000 or so clones, 85% to 95% occurring once. The sequencing used peripheral blood, collected on day 0 of AZD1222 vaccination. The receptors stem from an adult in good health.

The chain joins TRBV6-2 or TRBV6-3 to TRBJ1-2; 8 positions match TRBD1. The V and J ends lost 6 bases and 4 bases, in that order; junction bases with no gene match: 4. CDR3 length: 13 residues. The germline gives CDR1 MNHEY, CDR2 SVGEGT. CDR3 amino acids: CASSRDRLYGYTF. The CDR3 nucleotides are TGTGCCAGCAGCCGGGACAGGCTCTATGGCTACACCTTC.

The rearrangement joins TRBV3-1 (or the pseudogene TRBV3-2) to TRBJ2-7; 10 bases fit TRBD2. CDR1 is LGHDT and CDR2 is YNNKEL in the germline V gene (reference sequence). This CDR3 region has 14 residues. The ends lost 2 bases at V and 3 bases at J; junction bases unmatched: 1. The CDR3 spells CASSQLAGDYEQYF. The CDR3 DNA reads TGTGCCAGCAGCCAACTAGCGGGGGACTACGAGCAGTACTTC.

J is TRBJ2-7 and V is TRBV5-1; D remains ambiguous. Germline CDR1 SGHRS, CDR2 YFSETQ. This CDR3 has 14 amino acids. V was cut by 4 bases and J by 5 bases, with 16 bases left in between. CDR3: CASSLYTMTDEQYF. The CDR3 DNA is TGCGCCAGCAGCCTTTACACTATGACCGACGAGCAGTACTTC.

The chain recombines TRBV13 with TRBJ1-1; D not certain. The CDR3 spans 16 residues. Germline-derived CDR1 and CDR2 are PRHDT and FYEKMQ (reference sequence). Trimming removed 9 bases at V and 3 bases at J, with 23 bases between. The CDR3: CARAVAGRIWDTEAFF. In DNA, the CDR3 is TGTGCCAGAGCAGTAGCAGGAAGGATTTGGGACACTGAAGCTTTCTTT.

The rearrangement links TRBV5-4 to TRBJ2-3; D unresolved. CDR3 length: 11 residues. In germline, CDR1 is SGHNT, CDR2 YYREEE (reference sequence). V gave up 4 bases and J gave up 5 bases, with 5 bases separating them. DNA for the CDR3: TGTGCCAGCAGCATACAAGATACGCAGTATTTT. This gives the protein CASSIQDTQYF.

The gene calls are TRBV4-1 and TRBJ1-6; D is possibly TRBD1 (5 bases). The CDR3 covers 13 residues. CDR1 is MGHRA and CDR2 is YSYEKL in the germline V gene. V was cut by 3 bases and J by 9 bases, with 9 bases left in between. The DNA for the CDR3 is TGCGCCAGCAGCCACGGGGGGAGTTCACCCCTCCACTTT. Translation gives CASSHGGSSPLHF.

This clone was seen only a few times. The genes are TRBV4-1 and TRBJ2-5; 7 bases agree with TRBD1. After removal of 9 bases from V and 5 bases from J, the junction contained 0 bases not matched to a gene. The CDR3 length is 10 residues. The germline V gene encodes CDR1 MGHRA and CDR2 YSYEKL. The CDR3 reads CARQGETQYF. CDR3 DNA sequence: TGCGCCAGACAGGGGGAGACCCAGTACTTC.

V and J are TRBV5-8 and TRBJ1-4, with TRBD1 matching over 7 bases. Per germline, CDR1 SGHTS and CDR2 YDEGEE. J lost 4 bases, V lost 5 bases, and 8 bases had no gene match. The CDR3 spans 15 residues. In DNA form, the CDR3 reads TGTGCCAGCAGTCAACGACAGGGCGTTAATGAAAAACTGTTTTTT. The encoded protein is CASSQRQGVNEKLFF. The variable domain in full, completed from reference TRBV5-8 and TRBJ1-4, reads EAGVTQSPTHLIKTRGQQATLRCSPISGHTSVYWYQQALGLGLQFLLWYDEGEERNRGNFPPRFSGRQFPNYSSELNVNALELEDSALYLCASSQRQGVNEKLFFGSGTQLSVL.

The rearrangement uses TRBV13 and TRBJ1-2, with D uncertain. CDR1 is PRHDT, CDR2 FYEKMQ, per germline (reference sequence). This CDR3 region has 16 residues. Trimming removed 0 bases at V and 1 base at J, with 12 bases between. Here the CDR3 reads CASSLGQDSFNYGYTF. CDR3 DNA sequence: TGTGCCAGCAGCTTAGGCCAGGATTCCTTTAACTATGGCTACACCTTC.